Listed below are T cell receptor beta chains from one sample, sequenced in a study of spatial heterogeneity in lung cancer. One entry per CDR3 protein, called by TCRdb with MiXCR from the 5' RACE reads. The table lists roughly 26,000 distinct CDR3 sequences, 6% of them singletons. The specimen was PBMCs, collected at follow-up. These receptors were collected from a male donor with early-stage non-small cell lung cancer. Each CDR3 is given with its conserved first and last residue. A D gene is named only where the DNA matches it firmly. Expanded clones get a size class; other rows say once, few or many, or leave the size out.

len | j_gene | v_gene | d_gene | abundance | CDR3nt | CDR3aa
15 | TRBJ2-1 | TRBV6-2/TRBV6-3 | TRBD2 | many | TGTGCCAGCAGTTACTCTAAGACTAGCTTCAATGAGCAGTTCTTC | CASSYSKTSFNEQFF
18 | TRBJ2-1 | TRBV29-1 | TRBD2 | medium-sized | TGCAGCGCCTCCCGGAGGGGCGGGCTGGCAGAGAGTAGCGGGGTGCAGTTCTTC | CSASRRGGLAESSGVQFF
12 | TRBJ2-7 | TRBV29-1 | - | many | TGCAGCGTTACGTCTCCCTCCTACGAGCAGTACTTC | CSVTSPSYEQYF
17 | TRBJ2-1 | TRBV10-2 | TRBD2 | few | TGCGCCAGCAGTACCGGGACTAGCGGGAGCTCCTACAATGAGCAGTTCTTC | CASSTGTSGSSYNEQFF
15 | TRBJ2-6 | TRBV20-1 | - | many | TGCAGTGCTAGAGATTCCGCTTCGGGGGCCAACGTCCTGACTTTC | CSARDSASGANVLTF
16 | TRBJ1-2 | TRBV29-1 | TRBD1 | many | TGCAGCGTTGAAGATAGGAAAAGGGGGCGGAACTATGGCTACACCTTC | CSVEDRKRGRNYGYTF
13 | TRBJ2-1 | TRBV2 | TRBD2 | many | TGTGCCAGCAGTCCTAGCGGGAAGAATGAGCAGTTCTTC | CASSPSGKNEQFF
13 | TRBJ1-5 | TRBV7-2 | - | - | TGTGCCAGCAGTACTCAGGGGAATCAGCCCCAGCATTTT | CASSTQGNQPQHF
13 | TRBJ1-1 | TRBV7-3 | - | many | TGTGCCAGCACCCTTACCGGGAACACTGAAGCTTTCTTT | CASTLTGNTEAFF
14 | TRBJ1-1 | TRBV28 | - | many | TGTGCCAGCAGTTTAGCAAACATGAACACTGAAGCTTTCTTT | CASSLANMNTEAFF
14 | TRBJ2-1 | TRBV20-1 | TRBD1 | many | TGCAGTGCTACGGCGGGACAGGGACTCAATGAGCAGTTCTTC | CSATAGQGLNEQFF
14 | TRBJ1-5 | TRBV19 | TRBD1 | many | TGTGCCAGTACCCCGGGACAGCGATATCAGCCCCAGCATTTT | CASTPGQRYQPQHF
15 | TRBJ2-3 | TRBV7-2 | - | many | TGTGCCAGCAGCTTAGTTCCGGGGTCCACAGATACGCAGTATTTT | CASSLVPGSTDTQYF
15 | TRBJ2-3 | TRBV20-1 | TRBD2 | few | TGCAGTGCAATCCTCGCAGGGAGGGCCCCAGATACGCAGTATTTT | CSAILAGRAPDTQYF
16 | TRBJ1-2 | TRBV7-9 | TRBD1 | few | TGTGCCAGCAGCTTTTCCGGGACAGGGGCTAACTATGGCTACACCTTC | CASSFSGTGANYGYTF
14 | TRBJ1-5 | TRBV7-9 | - | - | TGTGCCAGCAGCTTAGATGGATGGAATCAGCCCCAGCATTTT | CASSLDGWNQPQHF
14 | TRBJ1-1 | TRBV5-4 | - | - | TGTGCCAGCAGCTTGTGGGACGGTGCAGCTGAAGCTTTCTTT | CASSLWDGAAEAFF
14 | TRBJ1-1 | TRBV7-9 | - | many | TGTGCCAGCAGCTTAGTTCCCCCCGGGACTGAAGCTTTCTTT | CASSLVPPGTEAFF
14 | TRBJ1-6 | TRBV28 | TRBD1 | - | TGTGCCAGCAGGGCTGACAGGGGGAGTTCACCCCTCCACTTT | CASRADRGSSPLHF
14 | TRBJ1-1 | TRBV6-2/TRBV6-3 | - | many | TGTGCCAGCAGCTCAACAGGGTACGGCTCTGAAGCTTTCTTT | CASSSTGYGSEAFF
13 | TRBJ1-2 | TRBV29-1 | TRBD1 | many | TGCAGCGTTGAAAGGAGGGGGCGCGACGGCTACACCTTC | CSVERRGRDGYTF
17 | TRBJ2-7 | TRBV12-3/TRBV12-4 | TRBD2 | few | TGTGCCAGCAGTATCGGACTAGCGGGGGGTATCTCCTACGAGCAGTACTTC | CASSIGLAGGISYEQYF
12 | TRBJ2-7 | TRBV6-1 | - | many | TGTGCCAGCAGTGGGACGGAGTACGAGCAGTACTTC | CASSGTEYEQYF
17 | TRBJ1-1 | TRBV21-1 | - | many | TGTGCCAGCAGCTTACGACAGGGGCCAGAGGGGAACACTGAAGCTTTCTTT | CASSLRQGPEGNTEAFF
16 | TRBJ2-1 | TRBV14 | TRBD2 | few | TGTGCCAGCAGTCGCGTCCTAGCGGGGGGACGTGGTAAGCAGTTCTTC | CASSRVLAGGRGKQFF
16 | TRBJ2-6 | TRBV12-3/TRBV12-4 | - | many | TGTGCCAGCAGTTTAAGCGCGAGGGCTGGGGCCAACGTCCTGACTTTC | CASSLSARAGANVLTF